This is a list of T cell receptor beta chains from one sample in a study of T cells in localized non-small cell lung cancer. Produced via immunoSEQ multiplex PCR; TCRdb's table is partial and in-frame only. The sample has 20,000 to 30,000 clones; around 87% are singletons. The sequencing here drew on PBMCs, taken before any cancer treatment. These receptors were collected from a man aged 40 to 70 with stage II lung adenocarcinoma. Each CDR3 is given with its conserved first and last residue. The D gene is left open where the match is weak. The size field is filled for only some rows; it gives once, few, many or a size class.

cdr3_nt: TGTGCCAGCAGACTACAGGGGTCCGACACTGAAGCTTTCTTT
cdr3_aa: CASRLQGSDTEAFF
clone_size: .
v_call: TRBV6-5
d_call: TRBD1
j_call: TRBJ1-1

cdr3_nt: TGTGCCAGCAGTAAAGCGGGTACTTTAAATACGCAGTATTTT
cdr3_aa: CASSKAGTLNTQYF
clone_size: .
v_call: TRBV6-5
d_call: .
j_call: TRBJ2-3

cdr3_nt: TGCGCCAGCAGCTTCGAACCGGGACTAGCGGGAGAGACCCAGTACTTC
cdr3_aa: CASSFEPGLAGETQYF
clone_size: once
v_call: TRBV5-1
d_call: TRBD2
j_call: TRBJ2-5

cdr3_nt: TGTGCCAGCAGACGATCAGGGACATCTGGTTTCGATGGCTACACCTTC
cdr3_aa: CASRRSGTSGFDGYTF
clone_size: few
v_call: TRBV27
d_call: .
j_call: TRBJ1-2

cdr3_nt: TGTGCCAGCAGTTACGGGGGGTCTGGGGCCAACGTCCTGACTTTC
cdr3_aa: CASSYGGSGANVLTF
clone_size: .
v_call: TRBV6-5
d_call: .
j_call: TRBJ2-6

cdr3_nt: TGTGCCAGCAGCTTAGCGGGGGACAGGGGCTACGAGCAGTACTTC
cdr3_aa: CASSLAGDRGYEQYF
clone_size: once
v_call: TRBV11-1
d_call: TRBD1
j_call: TRBJ2-7

cdr3_nt: TGTGCCACCAGCAGACGCCTTGGAACTAACTATGGCTACACCTTC
cdr3_aa: CATSRRLGTNYGYTF
clone_size: .
v_call: TRBV15
d_call: .
j_call: TRBJ1-2

cdr3_nt: TGTGCCAGCAGCCTAAGACGGACATATAGCAATCAGCCCCAGCATTTT
cdr3_aa: CASSLRRTYSNQPQHF
clone_size: few
v_call: TRBV5-6
d_call: .
j_call: TRBJ1-5

cdr3_nt: TGTGCCAGCCGTGCGACAGGCCCTAATGAAAAACTGTTTTTT
cdr3_aa: CASRATGPNEKLFF
clone_size: .
v_call: TRBV7-2
d_call: .
j_call: TRBJ1-4

cdr3_nt: TGTGCCATCTTTTACACAGATACGCAGTATTTT
cdr3_aa: CAIFYTDTQYF
clone_size: few
v_call: TRBV18
d_call: .
j_call: TRBJ2-3

cdr3_nt: TGTGCCAGCAGCGTACAGGGGGGAAACATTCAGTACTTC
cdr3_aa: CASSVQGGNIQYF
clone_size: .
v_call: TRBV9
d_call: .
j_call: TRBJ2-4

cdr3_nt: TGCGCCAGCAGCCAAGCTAAGGGGAACACTGAAGCTTTCTTT
cdr3_aa: CASSQAKGNTEAFF
clone_size: .
v_call: TRBV4-1
d_call: .
j_call: TRBJ1-1

cdr3_nt: TGCGCCAGCAGCCAACCTCAGGGGCTAAACTATGGCTACACCTTC
cdr3_aa: CASSQPQGLNYGYTF
clone_size: .
v_call: TRBV4-1
d_call: .
j_call: TRBJ1-2

cdr3_nt: TGTGCCAGCAGTAAAGACAGGAACTATGGCTACACCTTC
cdr3_aa: CASSKDRNYGYTF
clone_size: .
v_call: TRBV5-8
d_call: .
j_call: TRBJ1-2

cdr3_nt: TGTGCCAGCAGCTTAGCTGGGAAGGGCTACGAGCAGTACTTC
cdr3_aa: CASSLAGKGYEQYF
clone_size: .
v_call: TRBV7-9
d_call: .
j_call: TRBJ2-7

cdr3_nt: TGTGCCAGCAGCTTAGACAGGGGGAACTATGGCTACACCTTC
cdr3_aa: CASSLDRGNYGYTF
clone_size: .
v_call: TRBV11-2
d_call: TRBD1
j_call: TRBJ1-2

cdr3_nt: TGTGCCAGCCGACCAGGGATCTCCTACAATGAGCAGTTCTTC
cdr3_aa: CASRPGISYNEQFF
clone_size: .
v_call: TRBV6-5
d_call: .
j_call: TRBJ2-1

cdr3_nt: TGTGCCAGCAGTGATGGGGACCAAGAGACCCAGTACTTC
cdr3_aa: CASSDGDQETQYF
clone_size: .
v_call: TRBV6-1
d_call: .
j_call: TRBJ2-5

cdr3_nt: TGTGCCAGCAGTTACTCGTTAACTGAAGCTTTCTTT
cdr3_aa: CASSYSLTEAFF
clone_size: .
v_call: TRBV6-6
d_call: .
j_call: TRBJ1-1

cdr3_nt: TGTGCCAGTAGTACCGGTTGGCGGGGGACCTACGAGCAGTACTTC
cdr3_aa: CASSTGWRGTYEQYF
clone_size: .
v_call: TRBV19
d_call: TRBD2
j_call: TRBJ2-7

cdr3_nt: TGTGCCAGCAGCTTAGAGGTGACTAGCGGGTTCCTCGGCACAGATACGCAGTATTTT
cdr3_aa: CASSLEVTSGFLGTDTQYF
clone_size: .
v_call: TRBV7-8
d_call: TRBD2
j_call: TRBJ2-3

cdr3_nt: TGTGCCAGCTCACCACCAACCGGTGCGGGCGAGCAGTACTTC
cdr3_aa: CASSPPTGAGEQYF
clone_size: .
v_call: TRBV18
d_call: .
j_call: TRBJ2-7

cdr3_nt: TGTGCCAGCAGTGTCGGTCTGAATCAGCCCCAGCATTTT
cdr3_aa: CASSVGLNQPQHF
clone_size: .
v_call: TRBV2
d_call: .
j_call: TRBJ1-5

cdr3_nt: TGTGCCAGTAGTGCACTTCCGGGACTAGCGGGGGTATACGAGCAGTACTTC
cdr3_aa: CASSALPGLAGVYEQYF
clone_size: .
v_call: TRBV19
d_call: TRBD2
j_call: TRBJ2-7

cdr3_nt: TGTGCCAGAACCGAATCCGGACTAGCGGGGGGAGGTTACACCGGGGAGCTGTTTTTT
cdr3_aa: CARTESGLAGGGYTGELFF
clone_size: few
v_call: TRBV5-3
d_call: TRBD2
j_call: TRBJ2-2

cdr3_nt: TGTGCCAGCAGCGCTACAGGGTCTTACTATGGCTACACCTTC
cdr3_aa: CASSATGSYYGYTF
clone_size: .
v_call: TRBV9
d_call: .
j_call: TRBJ1-2

cdr3_nt: TGTGCCAGCAGTTACTCTGCCCCTAGCAATCAGCCCCAGCATTTT
cdr3_aa: CASSYSAPSNQPQHF
clone_size: once
v_call: TRBV6-5
d_call: .
j_call: TRBJ1-5

cdr3_nt: TGTGCCAGCAGAGCTAGGGAGTACAAGGAAAAACTGTTTTTT
cdr3_aa: CASRAREYKEKLFF
clone_size: .
v_call: TRBV2
d_call: .
j_call: TRBJ1-4

cdr3_nt: TGTGCCAGCAGTCTCTCTCAGGGGGCTAATGAAAAACTGTTTTTT
cdr3_aa: CASSLSQGANEKLFF
clone_size: .
v_call: TRBV28
d_call: TRBD1
j_call: TRBJ1-4

cdr3_nt: TGTGCCAGCAGATGGACAGGGATTACAGATGAGCAGTTCTTC
cdr3_aa: CASRWTGITDEQFF
clone_size: .
v_call: TRBV27
d_call: TRBD1
j_call: TRBJ2-1

cdr3_nt: TGTGCCAGCCGGAGGGGAGGCGAGCAGTACTTC
cdr3_aa: CASRRGGEQYF
clone_size: .
v_call: TRBV6-5
d_call: .
j_call: TRBJ2-7

cdr3_nt: TGTGCCACCAGCAGGCTTCTAGCGGGGGGAGGCGGGGAGCTGTTTTTT
cdr3_aa: CATSRLLAGGGGELFF
clone_size: .
v_call: TRBV15
d_call: TRBD2
j_call: TRBJ2-2

cdr3_nt: TGTGCCAGTAGTATAGAGTACAGGACAGATACGCAGTATTTT
cdr3_aa: CASSIEYRTDTQYF
clone_size: .
v_call: TRBV19
d_call: .
j_call: TRBJ2-3

cdr3_nt: TGTGCCAGCAGACTCGACCCGAGTAGATACGAGCAGTACTTC
cdr3_aa: CASRLDPSRYEQYF
clone_size: .
v_call: TRBV6-1
d_call: .
j_call: TRBJ2-7

cdr3_nt: TGTGCCACCAGCAGAGGAGGACACAGCACCGGGGAGCTGTTTTTT
cdr3_aa: CATSRGGHSTGELFF
clone_size: once
v_call: TRBV15
d_call: .
j_call: TRBJ2-2

cdr3_nt: TGTGCCAGCAGTTACCGCCGGCCCTACAATGAGCAGTTCTTC
cdr3_aa: CASSYRRPYNEQFF
clone_size: .
v_call: TRBV6-5
d_call: .
j_call: TRBJ2-1

cdr3_nt: TGTGCCAGCTCACCAGGGACTACCCTCTACGAGCAGTACTTC
cdr3_aa: CASSPGTTLYEQYF
clone_size: .
v_call: TRBV18
d_call: TRBD2
j_call: TRBJ2-7

cdr3_nt: TGTGCCAGCAGCTTAGTAGCTCTCGAGGGGGCGTCGAACACTGAAGCTTTCTTT
cdr3_aa: CASSLVALEGASNTEAFF
clone_size: once
v_call: TRBV7-9
d_call: TRBD1
j_call: TRBJ1-1

cdr3_nt: TGCAGCGCCGGGGATTTTGGGGCCAACGTCCTGACTTTC
cdr3_aa: CSAGDFGANVLTF
clone_size: .
v_call: TRBV29-1
d_call: .
j_call: TRBJ2-6